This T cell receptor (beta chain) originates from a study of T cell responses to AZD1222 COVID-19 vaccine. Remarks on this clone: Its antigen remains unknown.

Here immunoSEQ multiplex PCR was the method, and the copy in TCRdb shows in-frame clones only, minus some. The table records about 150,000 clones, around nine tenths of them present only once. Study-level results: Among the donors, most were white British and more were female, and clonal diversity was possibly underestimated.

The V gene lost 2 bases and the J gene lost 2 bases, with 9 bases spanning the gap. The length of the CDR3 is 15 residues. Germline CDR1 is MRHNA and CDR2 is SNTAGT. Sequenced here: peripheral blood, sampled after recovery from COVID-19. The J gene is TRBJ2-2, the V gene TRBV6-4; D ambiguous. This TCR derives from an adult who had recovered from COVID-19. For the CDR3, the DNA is TGTGCCAGCAGTGACCCTCTCCGTAACACCGGGGAGCTGTTTTTT. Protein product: CASSDPLRNTGELFF.